This T cell receptor beta chain appears in the sequencing data of a study of CXCR3-negative and CXCR3-positive naive CD8 T cells. Whole-study findings and limits: Researchers report that CXCR3-positive naive cells carry more hydrophobic TRB CDR3s than CXCR3-negative naive cells. Fresh PBMCs served for most assays, and CXCR3 expression fell partially after cryopreservation.

Regarding this clonotype: Antigen unknown.

5' RACE that incorporated UMI labels was used to prepare the TRB cDNA libraries. One entry per CDR3 protein, without DNA, is what TCRdb gives after re-calling the 5' RACE reads. The sample's table shows about 51,000 distinct CDR3 sequences. The CDR3 has 15 amino acids. Germline V gives CDR1 SGHTA, CDR2 FQGTGA. This receptor was identified in a human donor in good health. Some clones in this sample may be carry-over from other donors' samples. The chain recombines TRBV7-3 with TRBJ1-1; TCRdb reports TRBD1, a call that lacks DNA to check it against. Material: naive CXCR3+ CD8+ T cells from blood. Stated subset: CD45RO-CCR7+CD27+CD95- naive CD8+ T cells expressing CXCR3 (TNR3+). The CDR3 sequence is CASRTGTGKDTEAFF.